Here is one T cell receptor (beta chain) with its context. From germline, CDR1 is LNHDA and CDR2 SQIVND (reference sequence). The V segment lost 6 bases and the J segment 0 bases; nucleotides outside the gene matches: 5. The CDR3 has 16 amino acids. Sequencing used immunoSEQ multiplex PCR; TCRdb keeps in-frame clones, though not all of them. In the table there are a few hundred thousand clones, over 75% of which are singletons. Participants had their cohort set by participant-reported clinical history. Donors in Cohort 3 counted as recovered after two negative PCRs, clearance, or symptom resolution. This sample was included in a study of blood T cell repertoires in COVID-19.

The chain carries TRBV19 and TRBJ2-3; 11 positions agree with TRBD2. The sequenced sample consisted of PBMCs or T cells enriched from blood (not recorded which). The sequence came from a middle-aged woman who had recovered from COVID-19. Here the CDR3 DNA reads TGTGCCAGTAGCCCCACTAGCGGGAGTAGCACAGATACGCAGTATTTT. Protein sequence: CASSPTSGSSTDTQYF.